This T cell receptor beta chain appears in the sequencing data of a study of T cell repertoires in cytomegalovirus infection (dated by TCRdb to about 2019). Describing the broader study: The peptide stimulations were aimed at well-studied HLA-B-restricted epitopes as well as recently identified HLA-C-restricted CMV epitopes, whose presentation resists viral immunomodulation. Because public TCR beta signatures pointed to carriage of CMV infection together with the matching HLA type, the HLA type of each donor mattered for the analysis. What the authors observed across the whole study: In both this cohort and an independent cohort of 352 donors, the cumulative frequency of public TCR beta family members distinguished carriers of CMV infection plus the relevant HLA type. The ex vivo response was dominated by HLA-C-restricted CMV-specific TCR beta clonotypes, and the single most frequent clonotype in two of eight donors was supplied by these HLA-C-restricted clonotypes.

V is pruned by 2 bases and J by 9 bases, leaving 6 bases of the junction without a gene match. Spanning cysteine to phenylalanine, the CDR3 consists of 13 amino acids. Only the CDR3 portion is preserved as DNA: 39 bases, with reading frame beginning at the first base. The germline V gene (reference sequence) specifies SEHNR as CDR1 and FQNEAQ as CDR2. The treatment or condition label, as the study defines it: in vitro stimulation with specific CMV peptide epitopes to enrich CMV-specific T cells. This clonotype turned up a few times. Its antigen has not been determined. No qualities accompany the bases; no much larger clone lies one base away. Sequencing was carried out with an Illumina HiSeq 1500. TCRdb ran its own pipeline on the public reads, namely fastp trimming at Q25 and MiXCR clone calling, and kept in-frame beta chains. Merged by CDR3 protein, the rows form single entries marked with the most common genes and DNA. The sample profile shows approximately 100,000 distinct CDR3 sequences; roughly 40% of them were found once. Jointly, the top ten make up 65% to 75% of the sample.

The specimen comprised CD8+ T cells from cultured PBMCs, sampled from culture after CMV antigen stimulation. The TCR was taken from a human donor in good health (CMV status not recorded). Some clones in this sample may be carry-over from other donors' samples. Recombination connected TRBV7-9 to TRBJ1-1; TRBD1 lines up with 7 middle nucleotides. At the DNA level, the sequence is TGTGCCAGCAGCTTATTAGGGACAGAGCAAGCTTTCTTT. Its translation reads: CASSLLGTEQAFF.